A single sample is the source of the 19 T cell receptor beta chains below, sequenced in a study of CD8+ T cells in alopecia areata. Reverse transcription of extracted RNA yielded cDNA, which provided the sequencing template. Assay used: immunoSEQ multiplex PCR; TCRdb lists only in-frame clones, some missing. The sample holds hundreds of thousands of clones, about 53% seen once. The sample in question was CD4+ T cells sorted from blood, obtained at week 0. These receptors were collected from a human donor with alopecia areata.

V and J are TRBV7-8 and TRBJ2-7; D gene ambiguous. V lost 3 bases to trimming and J lost 7 bases, with 16 bases between them. The germline V gene has CDR1 SGHVS and CDR2 FQNEAQ. This CDR3 is 14 amino acids long. The CDR3 loop is CASSLAGQFREQYF. In DNA, the CDR3 is TGTGCCAGCAGCTTGGCAGGCCAGTTTAGGGAGCAGTACTTC.

This clone was counted a few times. The gene calls are TRBV29-1 and TRBJ1-5, with TRBD1 matching over 10 bases. The CDR3 contains 14 residues. Trimming cost V 4 bases and J 6 bases; bases outside gene matches: 6. Germline CDR1 reads SQVTM; CDR2 reads ANQGSEA. As DNA, the CDR3 is TGCAGCGTTGGTAGGGACAGGGGAGGTCAGCCCCAGCATTTT. Its protein is CSVGRDRGGQPQHF.

The J gene is TRBJ2-3, the V gene TRBV5-1; no clear D gene. The CDR3 spans 15 residues. V lost 0 bases and J 6 bases, leaving 14 bases between the germline ends. Germline CDR1 and CDR2: SGHRS and YFSETQ. The CDR3 sequence: CASSLDGPGLDTQYF. As DNA, the CDR3 is TGCGCCAGCAGCTTGGATGGGCCCGGGTTGGATACGCAGTATTTT.

This chain joins TRBV5-1 and TRBJ2-7, with D unresolved. Germline V lookup: CDR1 SGHRS, CDR2 YFSETQ. The V and J ends lost 0 bases and 2 bases respectively, with 9 bases between them. The CDR3 totals 14 residues. CDR3 sequence reads: CASSLGGRTYEQYF. CDR3 coding DNA: TGCGCCAGCAGCTTGGGCGGCAGGACCTACGAGCAGTACTTC. Full variable domain (missing parts from reference TRBV5-1 and TRBJ2-7): KAGVTQTPRYLIKTRGQQVTLSCSPISGHRSVSWYQQTPGQGLQFLFEYFSETQRNKGNFPGRFSGRQFSNSRSEMNVSTLELGDSALYLCASSLGGRTYEQYFGPGTRLTVT.

The CDR3 DNA reads TGTGCCAGCAGCTCACACTTTAAGACAGGGCTCGGGGCCAACGTCCTGACTTTC. Translated, it gives CASSSHFKTGLGANVLTF. V gene TRBV5-6 combines with J gene TRBJ2-6, with 7 bases matching TRBD1. V lost 3 bases and J lost 4; bases outside the gene matches: 13. This CDR3 contains 18 residues. CDR1 and CDR2 from the germline V gene are SGHDT and YYEEEE.

This clone was counted once. At the DNA level, this CDR3 is encoded by other sequences in the same sample as well. The chain links TRBV29-1 to TRBJ1-1; perhaps TRBD1 as D (5 bases). Looked up from germline, CDR1 is SQVTM and CDR2 is ANQGSEA. Trimming left V 5 bases short and J 0 bases short, with 10 bases between. The CDR3 spans 13 residues. CDR3 residues: CSVPGQMNTEAFF. The DNA of the CDR3 is TGCAGCGTTCCAGGACAAATGAACACTGAAGCTTTCTTT.

The chain is built from TRBV4-2 and TRBJ2-3; TRBD1 is a possible D gene (6 bases). CDR1 is LGHNA, CDR2 YNFKEQ, per germline. The CDR3 consists of 16 residues. Trimming removed 3 bases from V and 0 bases from J, with 13 bases in between. CDR3 nucleotides: TGTGCCAGCAGCCAGCGGACAGCTTCTAGCACAGATACGCAGTATTTT. Its protein is CASSQRTASSTDTQYF.

The CDR3 protein is CAWSERLAREQFF. Written as DNA, the CDR3 is TGTGCCTGGAGTGAAAGACTAGCGAGAGAGCAGTTCTTC. The J gene is TRBJ2-1, the V gene TRBV30, with 8 bases identical to TRBD2. The CDR3 consists of 13 residues. V lost 1 base and J lost 10; bases outside the gene matches: 6. Germline V gene sequence: CDR1 GTSNPN, CDR2 SVGIG (reference sequence).

This clone was recorded a few times. The CDR3 protein is CASSWTGASTDTQYF. CDR3 nucleotide sequence: TGTGCCAGCAGTTGGACAGGGGCAAGCACAGATACGCAGTATTTT. V and J are TRBV7-2 and TRBJ2-3; 9 positions agree with TRBD1. The length of the CDR3 is 15 residues. Unmatched junction bases numbered 4, after V lost 6 bases and J lost 0 bases. Per germline, CDR1 SGHTA and CDR2 FQGNSA.

The CDR3 nucleotides are TGCGCCAGCAGCGCTACTACCGGGAGGATAAAAAACATTCAGTACTTC. As protein: CASSATTGRIKNIQYF. The V and J genes are TRBV5-1 and TRBJ2-4; 7 bases fit TRBD2. The CDR3 is 16 amino acids. Germline V gene data show CDR1 as SGHRS and CDR2 as YFSETQ. V was pared by 4 bases and J by 4 bases, with 11 bases of the junction left unmatched.

This chain uses TRBV9 with TRBJ2-1; the D gene could be TRBD1 or TRBD2 (6 bases each). The germline gives CDR1 SGDLS, CDR2 YYNGEE. Trimming took 0 bases from V and 9 from J, leaving 10 bases between them. The CDR3 consists of 13 residues. The CDR3 loop reads CASSVGWGAEQFF. The CDR3 DNA follows: TGTGCCAGCAGCGTAGGTTGGGGGGCTGAGCAGTTCTTC.

In its sample, this clone was seen a few times. The CDR3 here is CASSLRSRGGWYNEQFF. In nucleotides, the CDR3 is TGTGCCAGCAGCTTAAGGTCTCGGGGGGGCTGGTACAATGAGCAGTTCTTC. This sequence joins TRBV11-2 and TRBJ2-1, with 8 bases matching TRBD2. The CDR3 is 17 amino acids. V was pared by 2 bases and J by 4 bases, with 10 bases of the junction left unmatched. The germline V gene encodes CDR1 SGHAT and CDR2 FQNNGV.

The chain links TRBV18 to TRBJ2-3; D not resolved. CDR1 and CDR2 from the germline V gene are KGHSH and LQKENI. The CDR3 consists of 13 residues. V gave up 3 bases and J gave up 1 base, with 5 bases separating them. The CDR3 spells CASSPLRTDTQYF. The CDR3 DNA reads as TGTGCCAGCTCACCTCTGCGCACAGATACGCAGTATTTT.

V gene TRBV29-1 combines with J gene TRBJ1-1, with D unclear. The ends were cut back, 4 bases at V and 1 base at J, with 7 bases in the middle. CDR1 and CDR2 from the germline V gene are SQVTM and ANQGSEA. This CDR3 is built from 12 residues. The CDR3 is CSVVPPNTEAFF. For the CDR3, the DNA is TGCAGCGTTGTGCCCCCGAACACTGAAGCTTTCTTT.

The V call is TRBV6-5, the J call TRBJ2-7; 7 nucleotides match TRBD1. The CDR3 runs 13 residues. Germline-derived CDR1 and CDR2 are MNHEY and SVGAGI. The ends lost 5 bases at V and 5 bases at J; junction bases unmatched: 6. The CDR3 coding sequence is TGTGCCAGCAGTCAGGGACAGAGTCACGAGCAGTACTTC. It translates to CASSQGQSHEQYF.

The J gene is TRBJ2-1, the V gene TRBV19, with a tentative D call TRBD1 (6 bases). Germline V gene sequence: CDR1 LNHDA, CDR2 SQIVND (reference sequence). Trimming removed 5 bases from V and 0 bases from J, with 14 bases in between. This CDR3 region has 16 residues. The CDR3 protein is CASSVRTAYSYNEQFF. CDR3 DNA: TGTGCCAGTAGTGTACGGACAGCCTACTCCTACAATGAGCAGTTCTTC.

The gene calls are TRBV6-5 and TRBJ2-2; D remains unclear. The CDR3 is made up of 14 amino acids. Deletions cut 0 bases from V and 3 bases from J, with 5 bases between. Germline V gene data show CDR1 as MNHEY and CDR2 as SVGAGI. The CDR3 here is CASSYSPDTGELFF. CDR3 DNA: TGTGCCAGCAGTTACTCGCCAGACACCGGGGAGCTGTTTTTT.

The chain carries TRBV30 and TRBJ1-5; no firm D call. V shed 3 bases and J shed 0 bases, with 9 bases lying between them. Germline V gene sequence: CDR1 GTSNPN, CDR2 SVGIG (reference sequence). The CDR3 runs 14 residues. The DNA of the CDR3 is TGTGCCTGGAGACAGATGTCTAGCAATCAGCCCCAGCATTTT. Translated: CAWRQMSSNQPQHF.

The chain recombines TRBV6-6 with TRBJ2-1, with a possible D match to TRBD1 (6 bases). The germline V and J ends were trimmed by 0 bases and 7 bases, with 13 bases remaining between them. The CDR3 has 15 residues. CDR1 MNHNY and CDR2 SVGAGI come from the germline V gene (reference sequence). The CDR3 coding sequence is TGTGCCAGCAGTTACTCGACGCAGGGGAGAAATGAGCAGTTCTTC. Translated, it gives CASSYSTQGRNEQFF.